The 21 T cell receptor beta chains presented below share a single source sample, sequenced in a study of CDR3 diversity in severe acne. In TCRdb, the PCR reads were re-called with MiXCR into one record per CDR3 protein. In the table there are tens of thousands of distinct CDR3 sequences, around 50% of which are singletons. Sequences were obtained from blood. The receptors originated from a male donor in good health, without acne.

The CDR3 protein is CASSFHSGSSYEQYF. The DNA for the CDR3 is TGTGCCAGCAGTTTTCATAGCGGGAGCTCCTACGAGCAGTACTTC. The chain couples TRBV2 to TRBJ2-7; the match to TRBD2 covers 9 bases. The trim removed 5 bases at V and 0 bases at J, leaving 5 bases unmatched. This CDR3 region has 15 residues. Germline CDR1 SNHLY, CDR2 FYNNEI.

The chain has TRBV6-5 and TRBJ1-6, with a tentative D call TRBD1 (6 bases). Trimming removed 7 bases from V and 9 bases from J, with 19 bases in between. The CDR3 totals 15 residues. The germline gives CDR1 MNHEY, CDR2 SVGAGI. The CDR3 protein is CASNRARGASSPLHF. CDR3 in DNA: TGTGCCAGCAATCGCGCCCGGGGGGCGAGTTCACCCCTCCACTTT.

The chain joins TRBV19 to TRBJ1-2, with TRBD1 identical over 7 bases. The germline CDR1 and CDR2 sequences are LNHDA and SQIVND (reference sequence). The CDR3 is 15 residues long. The trim removed 3 bases at V and 3 bases at J, leaving 7 bases unmatched. The CDR3 region has the DNA TGTGCCAGTAGTATCGCGACAGGGAGAGACTATGGCTACACCTTC. It translates to CASSIATGRDYGYTF.

The chain uses TRBV20-1 and TRBJ1-1; tentatively, D is TRBD1 (5 bases). The CDR3 covers 15 residues. CDR1 and CDR2 (germline): DFQATT, SNEGSKA (reference sequence). Trimming cost V 0 bases and J 1 base, with 12 bases left between them. The CDR3 reads CSARDPRGGNTEAFF. CDR3 in DNA: TGCAGTGCTAGAGACCCCCGGGGGGGGAACACTGAAGCTTTCTTT.

This clonotype was counted at least ten times. The V gene is TRBV29-1, the J gene TRBJ2-2, with 7 bases identical to TRBD1. The CDR3 is 13 residues long. CDR1 and CDR2 (germline): SQVTM, ANQGSEA. The J segment lost 1 base and the V segment lost 4 bases, leaving 0 bases of the junction unmatched. CDR3 sequence (DNA): TGCAGCGTTGGGACAGGGAACACCGGGGAGCTGTTTTTT. Encoded protein: CSVGTGNTGELFF.

The chain uses TRBV9 and TRBJ2-5, with a possible D match to TRBD2 (5 bases). The germline CDR1 and CDR2 sequences are SGDLS and YYNGEE. The CDR3 runs 15 residues. Trimming pared 2 bases from V and 4 bases from J, leaving 15 bases between. CDR3 sequence (DNA): TGTGCCAGCAGCGTTAATCGTGGTGGAGGAGAGACCCAGTACTTC. It specifies CASSVNRGGGETQYF.

CDR3 sequence: CASSLGRNTEAFF. As DNA, the CDR3 is TGTGCCAGCAGTTTGGGGCGGAACACTGAAGCTTTCTTT. The rearrangement links TRBV28 to TRBJ1-1; the D gene is possibly TRBD1 (5 bases). Germline loops: CDR1 MDHEN, CDR2 SYDVKM. CDR3 length: 13 residues. Trimming removed 3 bases at V and 1 base at J, with 6 bases between. The complete variable domain, with remaining parts taken from reference TRBV28 and TRBJ1-1, reads DVKVTQSSRYLVKRTGEKVFLECVQDMDHENMFWYRQDPGLGLRLIYFSYDVKMKEKGDIPEGYSVSREKKERFSLILESASTNQTSMYLCASSLGRNTEAFFGQGTRLTVV.

The J gene is TRBJ2-1, the V gene TRBV20-1, with 8 bases matching TRBD2. Germline-derived CDR1 and CDR2 are DFQATT and SNEGSKA (reference sequence). J was trimmed by 5 bases and V by 6 bases; bases with no gene match: 6. The CDR3 has 13 amino acids. For the CDR3, the DNA is TGCAGTGCAAACCTACTAGCGGACAATGAGCAGTTCTTC. It encodes CSANLLADNEQFF.

This clonotype was seen just once. CDR3 loop: CSARDRTGGFTEAFF. The DNA for the CDR3 is TGCAGTGCTAGAGATCGGACAGGGGGCTTCACTGAAGCTTTCTTT. The rearrangement uses TRBV20-1 and TRBJ1-1; 11 positions match TRBD1. The CDR3 runs 15 residues. V shed 0 bases, J shed 4 bases, and the junction held 4 bases outside the gene matches. Germline CDR1 DFQATT, CDR2 SNEGSKA (reference sequence).

The J gene is TRBJ2-3, the V gene TRBV5-1; the match to TRBD1 covers 8 bases. Germline trimming cut 1 base from V and 5 bases from J; bases unmatched to any gene: 9. The CDR3 runs 16 residues. Germline-derived CDR1 and CDR2 are SGHRS and YFSETQ. The CDR3 DNA is TGCGCCAGCAGCTTGTTGGGACAGGCCGAGGGAGATACGCAGTATTTT. Its protein is CASSLLGQAEGDTQYF.

This clonotype was counted at least ten times. The rearrangement links TRBV25-1 to TRBJ1-2; the D gene is possibly TRBD1 (5 bases). V dropped 7 bases and J dropped 6 bases, with 15 bases sitting between them. Looked up from germline, CDR1 is MGHDK and CDR2 is SYGVNS. This CDR3 has 13 amino acids. CDR3 DNA: TGTGCCAGCAACCTGCAGGGAGGGAATGGCTACACCTTC. Encoded protein: CASNLQGGNGYTF.

This clonotype turned up a few times. The J gene is TRBJ2-2, the V gene TRBV28; 8 bases are shared with TRBD1. CDR1 is MDHEN, CDR2 SYDVKM, per germline. The CDR3 covers 15 residues. With 6 bases clipped from V and 1 base from J, the junction kept 4 bases outside the gene matches. The CDR3 loop is CASSPTGVNTGELFF. The CDR3 DNA is TGTGCCAGCAGCCCGACAGGGGTGAACACCGGGGAGCTGTTTTTT.

The chain is built from TRBV7-9 and TRBJ1-1, with D possibly matching TRBD1 (6 bases). The CDR3 has 13 amino acids. Germline lookup yields CDR1 SEHNR and CDR2 FQNEAQ (reference sequence). Trimming took 2 bases from V and 3 from J, leaving 7 bases between them. CDR3 DNA: TGTGCCAGCAGCTTAAACAGGGACACTGAAGCTTTCTTT. Protein product: CASSLNRDTEAFF.

This clonotype was seen ten or more times. This chain connects TRBV9 to TRBJ1-1; 8 positions agree with TRBD1. The J segment lost 11 bases and the V segment lost 4 bases, leaving 7 bases of the junction unmatched. CDR1 is SGDLS and CDR2 is YYNGEE in the germline V gene. The CDR3 totals 12 residues. CDR3 region: CASSPTTGVAFF. The DNA of the CDR3 is TGTGCCAGCAGCCCAACGACAGGGGTGGCTTTCTTT.

V usage is TRBV25-1 and J usage is TRBJ1-1; a weak D match, TRBD1 (5 bases). Looked up from germline, CDR1 is MGHDK and CDR2 is SYGVNS. Trimming removed 8 bases at V and 3 bases at J, with 16 bases between. This CDR3 has 14 amino acids. CDR3 region: CASGSRGRDTEAFF. Here the CDR3 DNA reads TGTGCCAGCGGTTCGCGGGGGAGGGACACTGAAGCTTTCTTT.

Concerning this clonotype itself: A read error may produce the germline difference seen at one junction end. CDR3 nucleotide sequence: TGTGCCAGCAGTGAAGGTATGGGGGATTCCATGAACACTGAAGTTTTCTTT. Its protein product is CASSEGMGDSMNTEVFF. This chain uses TRBV6-1 with TRBJ1-1; D perhaps matches TRBD1 (5 bases). Germline V gene sequence: CDR1 MNHNS, CDR2 SASEGT. This CDR3 is 17 amino acids long.

Note on this clonotype: At one boundary the junction diverges from the germline segment, which might be a read error. The chain joins TRBV6-1 to TRBJ2-2; TRBD1 matches 8 bases. The germline V gene encodes CDR1 MNHNS and CDR2 SASEGT. The CDR3 contains 16 residues. CDR3 bases: TGTGCCAGCAGTCGGACAGGGCCCCTGAACACCGGGGAGCTGCTTTTT. Translating it yields CASSRTGPLNTGELLF.

The chain couples TRBV15 to TRBJ2-7; 10 nucleotides match TRBD1. Germline V gene sequence: CDR1 LNHNV, CDR2 YYDKDF (reference sequence). Germline trimming cut 0 bases from V and 2 bases from J; bases unmatched to any gene: 1. The CDR3 runs 15 residues. The CDR3 nucleotides are TGTGCCACCAGCAGAGATGACAGGGGGCCCTACGAGCAGTACTTC. It specifies CATSRDDRGPYEQYF.

The CDR3 region has the DNA TGTGCCAGCAGCTTAGGCCCCTATGGAAACACCATATATTTT. This encodes CASSLGPYGNTIYF. The rearrangement links TRBV7-6 to TRBJ1-3; D ambiguous. The CDR3 sequence is 14 residues long. CDR1 is SGHVS and CDR2 is FNYEAQ in the germline V gene. V gave up 1 base and J gave up 3 bases, with 7 bases separating them.

The rearrangement uses TRBV29-1 and TRBJ1-1, with TRBD1 as a possible D gene (5 bases). The germline CDR1 and CDR2 sequences are SQVTM and ANQGSEA. V was trimmed by 6 bases and J by 3 bases, leaving 14 bases between them. This CDR3 spans 13 amino acids. CDR3 in amino acids: CSVRGDLDTEAFF. The CDR3 nucleotides read TGCAGCGTCCGAGGGGATTTGGACACTGAAGCTTTCTTT. Variable domain in full (rest from reference TRBV29-1 and TRBJ1-1): SAVISQKPSRDICQRGTSLTIQCQVDSQVTMMFWYRQQPGQSLTLIATANQGSEATYESGFVIDKFPISRPNLTFSTLTVSNMSPEDSSIYLCSVRGDLDTEAFFGQGTRLTVV.

This clonotype has just a few counts. This chain uses TRBV4-2 with TRBJ1-2, with D maybe TRBD1 (5 bases). CDR1 and CDR2 (germline): LGHNA, YNFKEQ. The CDR3 has 18 residues. The V and J ends lost 1 base and 2 bases respectively, with 20 bases between them. In DNA, the CDR3 is TGTGCCAGCAGCCAAGTACGTATGTGGGGGTACGGAAACTATGGCTACACCTTC. This gives the protein CASSQVRMWGYGNYGYTF.